The 5 T cell receptor beta chains given below trace back to one sample, sequenced in a study of blood T cell repertoires in COVID-19 (dated by TCRdb to 2020 to 2022). Library preparation employed the immunoSEQ multiplex PCR assay. As stored in TCRdb, this immuneACCESS dataset retains in-frame rearrangements with V and J assigned. A fraction of the clones does not appear; measured against another copy, unresolved V genes explain less than half of the discrepancy, and the remainder lacks a known reason. The sample table records 58,000 or so clones; about nine tenths of these occur just once. Of the sample, approximately 9.2% falls within the top ten clones. Sequenced material: peripheral blood. The source of these receptors is a woman in her seventies with active COVID-19.

The rearrangement uses TRBV3-1 (or the pseudogene TRBV3-2) and TRBJ2-1; 12 bases are shared with TRBD2. CDR3 length: 18 amino acids. Germline V gene lookup returns CDR1 LGHDT and CDR2 YNNKEL (reference sequence). V lost 4 bases, J lost 5 bases, and 12 bases stayed unmatched. CDR3 sequence: CASSLRLAGASGDNEQFF. CDR3 in DNA: TGTGCCAGCAGCCTCAGACTAGCGGGAGCGTCAGGCGACAATGAGCAGTTCTTC.

The chain joins TRBV12-3 or TRBV12-4 to TRBJ1-1, with a possible D match to TRBD1 (5 bases). Trimming shortened V by 6 bases and J by 3 bases, and 11 bases separated the two germline ends. This CDR3 is built from 13 residues. Here the CDR3 reads CASRKGSHTEAFF. CDR3 sequence (DNA): TGTGCCAGCAGGAAGGGGTCACACACTGAAGCTTTCTTT.

The V call is TRBV7-2, the J call TRBJ2-1, with TRBD2 matching over 11 bases. The CDR3 spans 16 residues. V dropped 5 bases and J dropped 3; count of bases not matched to a gene: 6. The germline V gene has CDR1 SGHTA and CDR2 FQGNSA. The chain's CDR3 is CASSARLAGNYNEQFF. CDR3 nucleotide sequence: TGTGCCAGCAGCGCCCGACTAGCGGGAAACTACAATGAGCAGTTCTTC. The variable domain in full, with the rest retrieved from reference TRBV7-2 and TRBJ2-1, is GAGVSQSPSNKVTEKGKDVELRCDPISGHTALYWYRQSLGQGLEFLIYFQGNSAPDKSGLPSDRFSAERTGGSVSTLTIQRTQQEDSAVYLCASSARLAGNYNEQFFGPGTRLTVL.

This clone was counted a single time. The J gene is TRBJ1-3, the V gene TRBV5-1; 10 bases agree with TRBD1. The germline V gene has CDR1 SGHRS and CDR2 YFSETQ. V shed 0 bases and J 4 bases; nucleotides not matched to a gene: 7. This CDR3 is built from 17 residues. CDR3 sequence reads: CASSLEGTGVVGNTIYF. The CDR3 nucleotides read TGCGCCAGCAGCTTGGAAGGGACAGGGGTAGTCGGAAACACCATATATTTT.

The V and J genes are TRBV5-1 and TRBJ2-3, with 8 bases aligning to TRBD2. CDR3 length equals 20 residues. After removal of 4 bases from V and 0 bases from J, the junction contained 19 bases not matched to a gene. Germline CDR1 and CDR2: SGHRS and YFSETQ. CDR3 coding DNA: TGCGCCAGCAGCATTACACCCGGACTAGCAGAAGACTCTAGCACAGATACGCAGTATTTT. Translation gives CASSITPGLAEDSSTDTQYF.